One sample yielded the 21 T cell receptor beta chains listed below, sequenced in a study of shared clonotypes between healthy human individuals (dated by TCRdb to 2020 to 2021). The library was produced with the immunoSEQ multiplex PCR assay. As stored in TCRdb, this immuneACCESS dataset retains in-frame rearrangements with V and J assigned. A fraction of the clones does not appear; measured against another copy, unresolved V genes explain less than half of the discrepancy, and the remainder lacks a known reason. This sample is represented by 300,000 to 400,000 clones; about 70% of them were singletons. Around 9.3% of the sample comes from the top ten. Material: memory CD4+ T cells sorted from blood. Explained via the paper, the cell subset or site label denotes: CD45RA-negative fraction. The receptors come from a man younger than 40 in good health.

V and J are TRBV5-4 and TRBJ1-4, with 7 bases fitting TRBD1. CDR3 length equals 17 residues. The V gene end was trimmed by 4 bases and the J gene end by 0 bases; junction bases not matched to a gene: 9. Germline V lookup: CDR1 SGHNT, CDR2 YYREEE (reference sequence). CDR3 loop: CASSIRTGYTTNEKLFF. DNA for the CDR3: TGTGCCAGCAGCATACGGACAGGATATACAACTAATGAAAAACTGTTTTTT.

The chain has TRBV30 and TRBJ2-5, with D possibly being TRBD1 (5 bases). The V gene lost 1 base and the J gene lost 10 bases, with 16 bases spanning the gap. This CDR3 has 13 amino acids. Germline CDR1 and CDR2: GTSNPN and SVGIG (reference sequence). This CDR3 reads CAWSGQLRDNQYF. CDR3 bases: TGTGCCTGGAGTGGACAGCTAAGAGATAACCAGTACTTC.

The CDR3 loop reads CASSYMGTSGGETQYF. For the CDR3, the DNA is TGCGCCAGCAGCTATATGGGGACTAGCGGAGGAGAGACCCAGTACTTC. The V gene is TRBV5-1, the J gene TRBJ2-5; 11 nucleotides match TRBD2. Germline CDR1 and CDR2: SGHRS and YFSETQ. The CDR3 extends over 16 amino acids. V lost 3 bases, J lost 4 bases, and 8 bases stayed unmatched.

The V gene is TRBV5-1, the J gene TRBJ2-1, with D perhaps TRBD2 (6 bases). Germline CDR1 and CDR2: SGHRS and YFSETQ. The CDR3 contains 15 residues. V shed 3 bases and J shed 4 bases, with 14 bases lying between them. CDR3 region: CASSSHTGTYNEQFF. The CDR3 DNA follows: TGCGCCAGCAGCTCACATACCGGGACTTACAATGAGCAGTTCTTC.

This chain links TRBV7-2 with TRBJ2-7; 7 bases match TRBD2. The CDR3 has 15 residues. V gave up 1 base and J gave up 2 bases; unmatched junction bases: 5. In germline, CDR1 is SGHTA, CDR2 FQGNSA. The CDR3 reads CASSLEAGATYEQYF. The CDR3 region has the DNA TGTGCCAGCAGCTTAGAGGCGGGAGCCACCTACGAGCAGTACTTC.

This chain links TRBV28 with TRBJ1-1, with TRBD1 as a possible D gene (6 bases). Germline V lookup: CDR1 MDHEN, CDR2 SYDVKM. The CDR3 sequence is 13 residues long. The germline V and J ends were trimmed by 8 bases and 1 base, with 11 bases remaining between them. CDR3 amino acids: CASYRVANTEAFF. In nucleotides, the CDR3 is TGTGCCAGCTACAGGGTGGCGAACACTGAAGCTTTCTTT.

This clone was seen only a few times. The V gene is TRBV15, the J gene TRBJ1-4; D might be TRBD1 (5 bases). The CDR3 loop spans 16 amino acids. In germline, CDR1 is LNHNV, CDR2 YYDKDF (reference sequence). V lost 0 bases to trimming and J lost 4 bases, with 12 bases between them. Here the CDR3 DNA reads TGTGCCACCAGCAGAGACAGCCTGAGGGGTAATGAAAAACTGTTTTTT. Its protein product is CATSRDSLRGNEKLFF. Filled out from reference TRBV15 and TRBJ1-4, the complete variable domain reads DAMVIQNPRYQVTQFGKPVTLSCSQTLNHNVMYWYQQKSSQAPKLLFHYYDKDFNNEADTPDNFQSRRPNTSFCFLDIRSPGLGDTAMYLCATSRDSLRGNEKLFFGSGTQLSVL.

The genes are TRBV7-2 and TRBJ2-7; 9 positions agree with TRBD2. Germline CDR1 is SGHTA and CDR2 is FQGNSA. This CDR3 spans 16 amino acids. Unmatched junction bases numbered 10, after V lost 5 bases and J lost 2 bases. The CDR3 loop is CASSRRGSGSPYEQYF. CDR3 coding DNA: TGTGCCAGCAGCCGAAGGGGTAGCGGGAGCCCCTACGAGCAGTACTTC.

This CDR3 is CASSLAAGSPYEQYF. As DNA, the CDR3 is TGCGCCAGCAGCTTGGCGGCAGGGTCTCCCTACGAGCAGTACTTC. The chain recombines TRBV5-1 with TRBJ2-7; tentative D call: TRBD1 (5 bases). This CDR3 has 15 amino acids. V lost 0 bases, J lost 2 bases, and 12 bases lay in between. Germline V lookup: CDR1 SGHRS, CDR2 YFSETQ.

The J gene is TRBJ1-1, the V gene TRBV11-3; D not resolved. CDR3 length equals 13 residues. The V gene lost 0 bases and the J gene lost 2 bases, with 4 bases spanning the gap. CDR1 and CDR2 (germline): SGHNT, YENEEA. As DNA, the CDR3 is TGTGCCAGCAGCTTAGACACCAACACTGAAGCTTTCTTT. Amino acids: CASSLDTNTEAFF.

The CDR3 DNA is TGTGCCATCCGGCTCGGACAGGGTTCGACAGATACGCAGTATTTT. This sequence encodes CAIRLGQGSTDTQYF. J is TRBJ2-3 and V is TRBV2, with 8 bases matching TRBD1. J gave up 3 bases and V 10 bases, and 12 bases lay outside the gene matches. This CDR3 has 15 residues. Germline V gene sequence: CDR1 SNHLY, CDR2 FYNNEI.

This rearrangement joins TRBV14 to TRBJ2-7; a possible D gene is TRBD2 (5 bases). V was shortened by 4 bases and J by 4 bases, with 20 bases between the two germline ends. CDR1 and CDR2 from the germline V gene are SGHDN and FVKESK. The CDR3 is 16 residues long. Here the CDR3 DNA reads TGTGCCAGCAGCCCTTCGGGATGGCAGCGGTCTTACGAGCAGTACTTC. It translates to CASSPSGWQRSYEQYF.

This chain links TRBV7-9 with TRBJ2-1; the D is unclear. Trimming shortened V by 4 bases and J by 7 bases, and 14 bases separated the two germline ends. There are 14 residues in the CDR3. Germline V gene sequence: CDR1 SEHNR, CDR2 FQNEAQ (reference sequence). The chain's CDR3 is CASSSPPERNEQFF. CDR3 coding DNA: TGTGCCAGCAGCTCCCCACCTGAGAGGAATGAGCAGTTCTTC.

The V gene is TRBV28, the J gene TRBJ2-3, with D perhaps TRBD1 (6 bases). The CDR3 contains 18 residues. In germline, CDR1 is MDHEN, CDR2 SYDVKM. With 2 bases removed from V and 0 bases from J, the gap between germline ends came to 18 bases. The CDR3 DNA is TGTGCCAGCAGTTTAGGTGCAGGGGCCTCTAGTAGCACAGATACGCAGTATTTT. It codes for CASSLGAGASSSTDTQYF.

The chain is built from TRBV30 and TRBJ1-5; a possible D gene is TRBD1 (5 bases). V lost 4 bases, J lost 7 bases, and 14 bases lay in between. CDR3 length equals 13 residues. Germline loops: CDR1 GTSNPN, CDR2 SVGIG (reference sequence). The CDR3 protein is CAWTPPRGQPQHF. The CDR3 DNA reads as TGTGCCTGGACCCCCCCCCGGGGGCAGCCCCAGCATTTT. The complete variable domain, with remaining parts taken from reference TRBV30 and TRBJ1-5, reads SQTIHQWPATLVQPVGSPLSLECTVEGTSNPNLYWYRQAAGRGLQLLFYSVGIGQISSEVPQNLSASRPQDRQFILSSKKLLLSDSGFYLCAWTPPRGQPQHFGDGTRLSIL.

This clone appeared many times. The V and J genes are TRBV27 and TRBJ2-7, with D possibly being TRBD2 (5 bases). The length of the CDR3 is 12 residues. Between the trimmed V and J ends, which lost 4 bases and 7 bases, there was a span of 11 bases. CDR1 and CDR2 (germline): MNHEY, SMNVEV (reference sequence). This CDR3 reads CASSSRTGEQYF. As DNA, the CDR3 is TGTGCCAGCAGTTCGCGAACGGGAGAGCAGTACTTC.

The V call is TRBV19, the J call TRBJ2-5, with D possibly matching TRBD2 (7 bases). CDR1 and CDR2 (germline): LNHDA, SQIVND (reference sequence). The CDR3 totals 14 residues. V lost 4 bases and J lost 4, with 13 bases in between. CDR3 in DNA: TGTGCCAGTAGTACCCGCGGGGGCGGAGAGACCCAGTACTTC. It specifies CASSTRGGGETQYF.

The rearrangement uses TRBV6-5 and TRBJ1-2; maybe TRBD1 (6 bases). Germline-derived CDR1 and CDR2 are MNHEY and SVGAGI. There are 11 residues in the CDR3. Trimming stripped 7 bases from V and 4 bases from J, with 7 bases between. CDR3 nucleotides: TGTGCCAGCACCAGGGGCTATGGCTACACCTTC. This encodes CASTRGYGYTF.

V gene TRBV11-1 combines with J gene TRBJ2-7, with D uncertain. The CDR3 is 13 residues long. The V end was cut by 5 bases, the J end by 3 bases, with 11 bases between. The germline gives CDR1 SGHAT, CDR2 FQDESV (reference sequence). The CDR3 sequence is CASSQPPGYEQYF. CDR3 DNA: TGTGCCAGCAGCCAACCCCCCGGCTACGAGCAGTACTTC.

CDR3 coding DNA: TGTGCCAGCAGATCCTCAGGGGGAGAGAATGAAAAACTGTTTTTT. This encodes CASRSSGGENEKLFF. The chain has TRBV6-6 and TRBJ1-4; 7 bases map to TRBD1. In germline, CDR1 is MNHNY, CDR2 SVGAGI (reference sequence). The J segment lost 5 bases and the V segment lost 6 bases, leaving 9 bases of the junction unmatched. CDR3 length: 15 amino acids.

The chain has TRBV30 and TRBJ1-1; no reliable D call. V lost 1 base and J lost 5, with 11 bases in between. The CDR3 runs 13 residues. The germline V gene has CDR1 GTSNPN and CDR2 SVGIG (reference sequence). Here the CDR3 reads CAWSGRTRTEAFF. The DNA for the CDR3 is TGTGCCTGGAGTGGAAGAACCCGGACTGAAGCTTTCTTT. The full variable domain, with the rest looked up from reference TRBV30 and TRBJ1-1, is SQTIHQWPATLVQPVGSPLSLECTVEGTSNPNLYWYRQAAGRGLQLLFYSVGIGQISSEVPQNLSASRPQDRQFILSSKKLLLSDSGFYLCAWSGRTRTEAFFGQGTRLTVV.